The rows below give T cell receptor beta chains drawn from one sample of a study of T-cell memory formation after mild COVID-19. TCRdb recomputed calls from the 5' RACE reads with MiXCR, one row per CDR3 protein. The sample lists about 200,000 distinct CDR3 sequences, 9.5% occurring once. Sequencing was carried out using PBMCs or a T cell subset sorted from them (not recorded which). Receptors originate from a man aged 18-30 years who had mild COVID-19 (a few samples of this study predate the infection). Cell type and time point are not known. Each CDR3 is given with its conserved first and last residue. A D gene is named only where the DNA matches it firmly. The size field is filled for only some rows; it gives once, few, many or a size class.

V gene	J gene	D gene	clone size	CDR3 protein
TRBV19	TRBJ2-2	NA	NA	CASSTGQFGELFF
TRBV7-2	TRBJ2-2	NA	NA	CASSLMGLLNTGELFF
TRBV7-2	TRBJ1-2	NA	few	CASSLAPTKYGYTF
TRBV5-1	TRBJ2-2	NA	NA	CASSGNSGMGTGELFF
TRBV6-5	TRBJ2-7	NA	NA	CASSTKYGDSYEQYF
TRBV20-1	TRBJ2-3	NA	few	CSEQGRGTDTQYF
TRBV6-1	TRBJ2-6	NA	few	CASRPGSGANVLTF
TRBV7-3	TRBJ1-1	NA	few	CASSARRGAEAFF
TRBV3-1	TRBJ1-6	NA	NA	CASSYRQASSYNSPLHF
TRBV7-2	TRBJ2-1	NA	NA	CASSIQGLNEQFF
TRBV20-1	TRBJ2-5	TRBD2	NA	CSASSGLAAFQETQYF
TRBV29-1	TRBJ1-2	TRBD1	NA	CSVMTGMNYGYTF
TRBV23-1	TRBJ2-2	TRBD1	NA	CASSHPGWTGEEHGELFF